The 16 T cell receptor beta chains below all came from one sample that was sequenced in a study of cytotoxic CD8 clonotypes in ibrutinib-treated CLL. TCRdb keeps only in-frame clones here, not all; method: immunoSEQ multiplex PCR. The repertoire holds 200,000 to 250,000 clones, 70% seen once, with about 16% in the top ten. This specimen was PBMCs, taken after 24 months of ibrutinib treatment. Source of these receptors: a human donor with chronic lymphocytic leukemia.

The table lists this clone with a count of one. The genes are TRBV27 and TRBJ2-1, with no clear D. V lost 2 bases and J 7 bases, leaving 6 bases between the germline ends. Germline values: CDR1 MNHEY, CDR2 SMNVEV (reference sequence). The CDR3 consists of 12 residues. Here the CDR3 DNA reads TGTGCCAGCAGTTTAGGTCCAAATGAGCAGTTCTTC. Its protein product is CASSLGPNEQFF.

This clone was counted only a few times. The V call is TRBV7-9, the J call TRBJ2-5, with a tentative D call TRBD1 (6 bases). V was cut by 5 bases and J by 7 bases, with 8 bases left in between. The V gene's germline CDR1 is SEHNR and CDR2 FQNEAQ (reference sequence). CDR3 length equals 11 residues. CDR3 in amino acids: CASSPRGTQYF. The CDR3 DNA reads TGTGCCAGCAGCCCCAGGGGGACCCAGTACTTC.

Here the CDR3 reads CASSIAGGPSYEQYF. CDR3 bases: TGTGCCAGTAGTATAGCGGGAGGGCCCTCCTACGAGCAGTACTTC. The V call is TRBV19, the J call TRBJ2-7, with 8 bases aligning to TRBD2. Germline V gene lookup returns CDR1 LNHDA and CDR2 SQIVND (reference sequence). V lost 1 base, J lost 0 bases, and 2 bases stayed unmatched. The CDR3 is 15 amino acids.

CDR3: CASSPLSSGANVLTF. The CDR3 bases are TGTGCCAGCAGCCCCTTGAGCTCTGGGGCCAACGTCCTGACTTTC. V gene TRBV4-2 combines with J gene TRBJ2-6; unclear D gene. The CDR3 sequence is 15 residues long. V dropped 4 bases and J dropped 0 bases, with 7 bases sitting between them. The germline V gene has CDR1 LGHNA and CDR2 YNFKEQ.

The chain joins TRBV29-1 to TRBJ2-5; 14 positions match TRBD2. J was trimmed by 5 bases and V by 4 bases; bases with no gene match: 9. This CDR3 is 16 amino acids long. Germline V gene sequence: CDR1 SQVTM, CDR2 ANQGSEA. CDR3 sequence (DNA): TGCAGCGTTGTTGAGGGACTAGCGGGAGTTAGGGAGACCCAGTACTTC. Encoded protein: CSVVEGLAGVRETQYF.

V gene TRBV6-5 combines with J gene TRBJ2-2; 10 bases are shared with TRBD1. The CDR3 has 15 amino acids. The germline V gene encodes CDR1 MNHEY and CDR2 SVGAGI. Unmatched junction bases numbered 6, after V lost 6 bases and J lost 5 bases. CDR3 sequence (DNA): TGTGCCAGCAGGGATGGACAGGGGGTTACCGGGGAGCTGTTTTTT. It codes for CASRDGQGVTGELFF.

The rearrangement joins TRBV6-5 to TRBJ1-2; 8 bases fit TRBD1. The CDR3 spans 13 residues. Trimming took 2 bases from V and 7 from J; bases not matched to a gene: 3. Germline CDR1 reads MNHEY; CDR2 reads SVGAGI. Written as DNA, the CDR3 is TGTGCCAGCAGTTACGCGGACAGGGTTGGCTACACCTTC. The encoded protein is CASSYADRVGYTF.

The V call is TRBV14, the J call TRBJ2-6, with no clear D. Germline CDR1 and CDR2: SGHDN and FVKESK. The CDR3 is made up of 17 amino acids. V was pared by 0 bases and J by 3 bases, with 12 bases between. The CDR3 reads CASSQDQVSRGANVLTF. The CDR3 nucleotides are TGTGCCAGCAGCCAAGACCAGGTTTCACGTGGGGCCAACGTCCTGACTTTC.

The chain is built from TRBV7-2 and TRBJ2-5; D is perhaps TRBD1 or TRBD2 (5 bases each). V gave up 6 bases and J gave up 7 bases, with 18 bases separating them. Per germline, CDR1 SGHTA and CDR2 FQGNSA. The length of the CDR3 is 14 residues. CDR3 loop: CASSHDWGKGTQYF. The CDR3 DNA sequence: TGTGCCAGCAGTCACGACTGGGGGAAGGGGACCCAGTACTTC.

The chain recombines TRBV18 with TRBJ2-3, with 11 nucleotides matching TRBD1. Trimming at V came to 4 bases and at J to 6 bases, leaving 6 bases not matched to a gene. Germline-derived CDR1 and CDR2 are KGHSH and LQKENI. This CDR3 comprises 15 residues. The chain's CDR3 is CASSHGTGGFDTQYF. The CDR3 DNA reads TGTGCCAGCTCACACGGGACAGGGGGTTTCGATACGCAGTATTTT.

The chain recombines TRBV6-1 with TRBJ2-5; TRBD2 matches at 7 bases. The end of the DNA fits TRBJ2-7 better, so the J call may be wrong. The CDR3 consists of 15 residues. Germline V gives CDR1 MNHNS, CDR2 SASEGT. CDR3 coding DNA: TGTGCCAGCGTTTGGGACTACCGACGACCCTACGAGCAGTACTTC. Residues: CASVWDYRRPYEQYF.

CDR3 amino acids: CASSIGGPPYEQYF. The CDR3 region has the DNA TGTGCCAGTAGTATCGGGGGCCCCCCCTACGAGCAGTACTTC. The rearrangement joins TRBV19 to TRBJ2-7; D may match TRBD1 or TRBD2 (6 bases each). CDR3 length: 14 amino acids. Trimming took 3 bases from V and 2 from J, leaving 11 bases between them. CDR1 and CDR2 from the germline V gene are LNHDA and SQIVND (reference sequence).

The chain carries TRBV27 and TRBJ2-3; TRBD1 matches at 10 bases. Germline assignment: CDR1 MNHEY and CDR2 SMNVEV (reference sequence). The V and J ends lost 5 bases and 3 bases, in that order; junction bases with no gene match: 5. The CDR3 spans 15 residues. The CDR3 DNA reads TGTGCCAGCAGTCCGGGACAGGGGCCGACAGATACGCAGTATTTT. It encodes CASSPGQGPTDTQYF.

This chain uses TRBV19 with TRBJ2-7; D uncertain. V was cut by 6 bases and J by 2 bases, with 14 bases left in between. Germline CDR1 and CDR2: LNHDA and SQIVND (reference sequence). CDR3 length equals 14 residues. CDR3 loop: CASSSSHIAYEQYF. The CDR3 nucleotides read TGTGCCAGTAGCTCCTCCCACATAGCCTACGAGCAGTACTTC. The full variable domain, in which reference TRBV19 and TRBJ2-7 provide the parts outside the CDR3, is DGGITQSPKYLFRKEGQNVTLSCEQNLNHDAMYWYRQDPGQGLRLIYYSQIVNDFQKGDIAEGYSVSREKKESFPLTVTSAQKNPTAFYLCASSSSHIAYEQYFGPGTRLTVT.

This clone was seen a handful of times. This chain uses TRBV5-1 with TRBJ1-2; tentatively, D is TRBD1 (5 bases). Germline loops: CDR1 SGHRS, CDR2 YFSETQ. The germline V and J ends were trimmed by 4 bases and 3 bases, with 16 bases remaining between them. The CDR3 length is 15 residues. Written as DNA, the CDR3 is TGCGCCAGCAGCCCTTCGACAGATACTTACTATGGCTACACCTTC. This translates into CASSPSTDTYYGYTF.

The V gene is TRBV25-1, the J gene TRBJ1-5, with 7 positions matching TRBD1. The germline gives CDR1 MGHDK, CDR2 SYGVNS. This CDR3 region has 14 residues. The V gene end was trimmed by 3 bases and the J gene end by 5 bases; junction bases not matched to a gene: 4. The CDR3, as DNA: TGTGCCAGCAGTGAGACAGGGCTGCATCAGCCCCAGCATTTT. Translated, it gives CASSETGLHQPQHF.